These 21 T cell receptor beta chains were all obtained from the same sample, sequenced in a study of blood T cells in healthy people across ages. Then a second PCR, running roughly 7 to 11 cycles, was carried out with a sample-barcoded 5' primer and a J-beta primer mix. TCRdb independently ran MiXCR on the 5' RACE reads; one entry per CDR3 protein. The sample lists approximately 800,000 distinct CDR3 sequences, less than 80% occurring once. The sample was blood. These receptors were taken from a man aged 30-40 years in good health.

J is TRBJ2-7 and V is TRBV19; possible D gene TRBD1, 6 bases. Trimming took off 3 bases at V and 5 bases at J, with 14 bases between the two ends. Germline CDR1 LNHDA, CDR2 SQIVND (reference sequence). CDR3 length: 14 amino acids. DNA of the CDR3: TGTGCCAGTAGTATGAGGACAGCCGTACACGAGCAGTACTTC. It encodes CASSMRTAVHEQYF.

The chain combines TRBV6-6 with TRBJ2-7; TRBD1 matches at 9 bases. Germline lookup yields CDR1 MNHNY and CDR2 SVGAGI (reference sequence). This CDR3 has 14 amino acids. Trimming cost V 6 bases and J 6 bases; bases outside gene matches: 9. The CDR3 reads CASSRRTGEGEQYF. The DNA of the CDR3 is TGTGCCAGCAGCCGCAGGACAGGGGAGGGCGAGCAGTACTTC.

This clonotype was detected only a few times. CDR3 residues: CASGKNAVSYEQYF. In DNA form, the CDR3 reads TGTGCCAGCGGGAAAAACGCGGTTTCCTACGAGCAGTACTTC. The chain links TRBV2 to TRBJ2-7; D call uncertain. The V and J ends lost 8 bases and 1 base respectively, with 15 bases between them. CDR1 and CDR2 from the germline V gene are SNHLY and FYNNEI. The CDR3 totals 14 residues.

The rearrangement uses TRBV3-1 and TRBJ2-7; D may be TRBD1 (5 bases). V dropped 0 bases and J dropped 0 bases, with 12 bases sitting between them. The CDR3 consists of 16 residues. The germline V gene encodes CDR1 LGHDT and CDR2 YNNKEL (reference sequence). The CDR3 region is CASSQEQGLSSYEQYF. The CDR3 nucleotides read TGTGCCAGCAGCCAAGAGCAGGGCCTCTCCTCCTACGAGCAGTACTTC.

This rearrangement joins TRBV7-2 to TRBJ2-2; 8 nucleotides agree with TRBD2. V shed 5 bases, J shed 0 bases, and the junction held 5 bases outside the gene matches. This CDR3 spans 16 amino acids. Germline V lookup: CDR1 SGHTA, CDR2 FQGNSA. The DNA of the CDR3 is TGTGCCAGCAGCCAGAGAGCGGGGGCGAACACCGGGGAGCTGTTTTTT. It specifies CASSQRAGANTGELFF. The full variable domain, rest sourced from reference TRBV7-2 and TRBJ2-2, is GAGVSQSPSNKVTEKGKDVELRCDPISGHTALYWYRQSLGQGLEFLIYFQGNSAPDKSGLPSDRFSAERTGGSVSTLTIQRTQQEDSAVYLCASSQRAGANTGELFFGEGSRLTVL.

DNA of the CDR3: TGCGCCAGCAGCCAAGATTTAGGACCGACCCATGAAAAACTGTTTTTT. Encoded protein: CASSQDLGPTHEKLFF. V usage is TRBV4-3 and J usage is TRBJ1-4; no clear D. V dropped 0 bases and J dropped 6 bases, with 14 bases sitting between them. The CDR3 totals 16 residues. Germline CDR1 is LGHNA and CDR2 is YSLEER.

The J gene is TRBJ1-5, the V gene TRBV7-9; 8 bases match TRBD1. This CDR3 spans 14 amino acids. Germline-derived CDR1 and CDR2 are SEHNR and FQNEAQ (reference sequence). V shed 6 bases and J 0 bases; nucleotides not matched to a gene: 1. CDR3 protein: CASRGQDSNQPQHF. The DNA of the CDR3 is TGTGCCAGCAGGGGACAGGATAGCAATCAGCCCCAGCATTTT.

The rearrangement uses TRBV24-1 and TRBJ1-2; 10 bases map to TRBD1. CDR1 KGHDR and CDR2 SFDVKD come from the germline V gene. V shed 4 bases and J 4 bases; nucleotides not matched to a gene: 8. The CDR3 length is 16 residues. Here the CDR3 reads CATSESGTGDTYGYTF. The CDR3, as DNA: TGTGCCACCAGTGAGAGCGGGACAGGGGATACCTATGGCTACACCTTC.

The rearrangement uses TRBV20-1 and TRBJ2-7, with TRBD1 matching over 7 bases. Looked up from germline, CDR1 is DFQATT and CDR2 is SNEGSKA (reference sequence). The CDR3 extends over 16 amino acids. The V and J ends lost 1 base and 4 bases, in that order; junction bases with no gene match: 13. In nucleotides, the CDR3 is TGCAGTGCTAGAGGGCTCACAGGGGAAATCTTTTACGAGCAGTACTTC. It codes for CSARGLTGEIFYEQYF.

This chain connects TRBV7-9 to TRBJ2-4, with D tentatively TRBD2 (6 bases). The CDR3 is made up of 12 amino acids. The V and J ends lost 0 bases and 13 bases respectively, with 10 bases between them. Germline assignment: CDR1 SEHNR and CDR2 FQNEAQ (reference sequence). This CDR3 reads CASSLAIREQYF. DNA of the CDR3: TGTGCCAGCAGCTTAGCTATTCGGGAGCAGTACTTC.

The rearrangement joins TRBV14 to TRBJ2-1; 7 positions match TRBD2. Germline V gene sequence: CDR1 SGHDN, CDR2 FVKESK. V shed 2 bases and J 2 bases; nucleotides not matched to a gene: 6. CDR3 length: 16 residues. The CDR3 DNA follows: TGTGCCAGCAGCCAACGAGCGGGGACCACCTACAATGAGCAGTTCTTC. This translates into CASSQRAGTTYNEQFF.

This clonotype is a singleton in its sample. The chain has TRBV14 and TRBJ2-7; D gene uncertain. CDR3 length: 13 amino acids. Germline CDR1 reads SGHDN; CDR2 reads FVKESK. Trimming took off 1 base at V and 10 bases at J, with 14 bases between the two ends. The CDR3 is CASSQVIQEAQYF. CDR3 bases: TGTGCCAGCAGCCAAGTAATACAAGAGGCCCAGTACTTC.

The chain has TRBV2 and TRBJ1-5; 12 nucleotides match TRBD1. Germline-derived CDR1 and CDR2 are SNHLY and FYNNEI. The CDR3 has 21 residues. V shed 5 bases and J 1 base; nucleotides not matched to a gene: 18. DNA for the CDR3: TGTGCCAGCAGTAGGTCGGTAATCTGGGGGACAGGGGGCCAGAGCAATCAGCCCCAGCATTTT. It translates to CASSRSVIWGTGGQSNQPQHF.

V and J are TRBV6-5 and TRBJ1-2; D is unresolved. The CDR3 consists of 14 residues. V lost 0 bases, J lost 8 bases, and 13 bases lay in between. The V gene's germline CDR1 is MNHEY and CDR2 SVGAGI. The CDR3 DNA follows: TGTGCCAGCAGTTACTCGATCGGGGTAGACGGCTACACCTTC. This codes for CASSYSIGVDGYTF.

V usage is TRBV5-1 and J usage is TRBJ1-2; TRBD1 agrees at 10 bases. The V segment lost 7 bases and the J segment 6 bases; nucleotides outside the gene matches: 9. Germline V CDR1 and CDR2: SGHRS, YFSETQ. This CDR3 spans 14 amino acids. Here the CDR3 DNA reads TGCGCCAGCGCCCCATCCGGGACAGGGGATGGCTACACCTTC. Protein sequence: CASAPSGTGDGYTF. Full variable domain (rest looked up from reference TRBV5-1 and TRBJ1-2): KAGVTQTPRYLIKTRGQQVTLSCSPISGHRSVSWYQQTPGQGLQFLFEYFSETQRNKGNFPGRFSGRQFSNSRSEMNVSTLELGDSALYLCASAPSGTGDGYTFGSGTRLTVV.

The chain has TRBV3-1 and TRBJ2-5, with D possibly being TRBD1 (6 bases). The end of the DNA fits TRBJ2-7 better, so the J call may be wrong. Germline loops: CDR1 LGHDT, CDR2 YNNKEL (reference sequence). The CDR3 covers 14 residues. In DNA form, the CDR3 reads TGTGCCAGCAGCCCCCAAGAGGGGGCCTACGAGCAGTACTTC. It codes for CASSPQEGAYEQYF.

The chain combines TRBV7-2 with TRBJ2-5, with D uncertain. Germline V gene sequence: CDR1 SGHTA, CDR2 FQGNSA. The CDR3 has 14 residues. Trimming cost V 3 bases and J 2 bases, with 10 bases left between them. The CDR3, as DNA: TGTGCCAGCAGCTTCCGGGCTCGTCAAGAGACCCAGTACTTC. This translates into CASSFRARQETQYF.

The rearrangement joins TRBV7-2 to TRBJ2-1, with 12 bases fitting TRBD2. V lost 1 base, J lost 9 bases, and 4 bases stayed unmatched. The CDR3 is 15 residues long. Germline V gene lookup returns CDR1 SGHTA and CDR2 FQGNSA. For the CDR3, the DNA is TGTGCCAGCAGCTTAGATCTAGCGGGGGGGCGTGAGCAGTTCTTC. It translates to CASSLDLAGGREQFF.

In DNA, the CDR3 is TGTGCCAGCAGTTACTTGGGCCATCCGGACGAGCAGTACTTC. This codes for CASSYLGHPDEQYF. The chain carries TRBV6-5 and TRBJ2-5; no firm D call. Judging by the DNA end, TRBJ2-7 fits better; the J call may be wrong. The CDR3 sequence is 14 residues long. The V gene's germline CDR1 is MNHEY and CDR2 SVGAGI.

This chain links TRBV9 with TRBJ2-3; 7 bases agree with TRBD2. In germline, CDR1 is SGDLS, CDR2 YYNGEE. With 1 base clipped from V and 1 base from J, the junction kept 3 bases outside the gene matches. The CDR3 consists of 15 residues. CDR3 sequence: CASSVPAGGTDTQYF. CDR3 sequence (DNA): TGTGCCAGCAGCGTACCTGCGGGGGGCACAGATACGCAGTATTTT.

CDR3 in amino acids: CATSVALPGQKGYGYTF. In DNA form, the CDR3 reads TGTGCCACCAGTGTCGCGCTCCCGGGACAAAAGGGCTATGGCTACACCTTC. This chain links TRBV24-1 with TRBJ1-2; tentatively, D is TRBD1 (6 bases). Germline V gene data show CDR1 as KGHDR and CDR2 as SFDVKD. Trimming took 5 bases from V and 4 from J, leaving 22 bases between them. This CDR3 comprises 17 residues.